A single sample gave rise to the 14 T cell receptor beta chains below, sequenced in a study of identical twins. TCRdb recomputed calls from the 5' RACE reads with MiXCR, one row per CDR3 protein. This table has around 510,000 distinct CDR3 sequences, roughly an eighth appearing once. A further study also used this sample, focusing on yellow fever vaccine responses in identical twins.

The sample consisted of CD4+ T cells sorted from blood. These receptors came from a woman aged 18-29 years in good health.

This clonotype was detected ten times or more. The rearrangement links TRBV6-2 or TRBV6-3 to TRBJ2-2; 10 bases are a match to TRBD1. The V gene end was trimmed by 5 bases and the J gene end by 8 bases; junction bases not matched to a gene: 5. CDR1 MNHEY and CDR2 SVGEGT come from the germline V gene. The CDR3 covers 14 residues. The CDR3 DNA sequence: TGTGCCAGCAGTCAGACAGGGGGCACTGGGGAGCTGTTTTTT. As protein: CASSQTGGTGELFF.

The chain has TRBV15 and TRBJ2-2; no reliable D call. CDR1 LNHNV and CDR2 YYDKDF come from the germline V gene (reference sequence). The CDR3 consists of 14 residues. V was shortened by 1 base and J by 2 bases, with 5 bases between the two germline ends. CDR3 nucleotides: TGTGCCACCAGCAGAGTCCAAAACACCGGGGAGCTGTTTTTT. Translated: CATSRVQNTGELFF.

The genes are TRBV11-2 and TRBJ2-7, with D possibly TRBD2 on 6 matching bases. The CDR3 totals 18 residues. Trimming left V 3 bases short and J 0 bases short, with 21 bases between. CDR1 is SGHAT and CDR2 is FQNNGV in the germline V gene. DNA of the CDR3: TGTGCCAGCAGCTTTTCAGTCCCTGCGGGGTTGAGCTCCTACGAGCAGTACTTC. Its protein is CASSFSVPAGLSSYEQYF.

V usage is TRBV12-3 or TRBV12-4 and J usage is TRBJ2-4, with 8 bases identical to TRBD1. The CDR3 is made up of 12 amino acids. J gave up 15 bases and V 5 bases, and 9 bases lay outside the gene matches. The CDR3 is CASSPGQGIGYF. The CDR3 region has the DNA TGTGCCAGCAGTCCAGGACAGGGAATTGGGTACTTC.

This chain connects TRBV6-1 to TRBJ2-1; 8 bases align to TRBD2. The CDR3 is made up of 14 amino acids. V lost 11 bases, J lost 7 bases, and 13 bases stayed unmatched. Germline V gives CDR1 MNHNS, CDR2 SASEGT. The DNA of the CDR3 is TGTGCCGTGGGACGGACTAGCAGGCTGAATGAGCAGTTCTTC. The encoded protein is CAVGRTSRLNEQFF.

The chain joins TRBV5-1 to TRBJ1-1; D is undetermined. V was shortened by 4 bases and J by 1 base, with 11 bases between the two germline ends. Germline lookup yields CDR1 SGHRS and CDR2 YFSETQ. The CDR3 loop spans 14 amino acids. The CDR3 spells CASSQEHGNTEAFF. The CDR3 DNA reads as TGCGCCAGCAGCCAGGAGCACGGGAACACTGAAGCTTTCTTT.

The V gene is TRBV5-1, the J gene TRBJ2-2; D gene ambiguous. V was clipped by 4 bases and J by 1 base, with 8 bases between them. CDR1 and CDR2 (germline): SGHRS, YFSETQ. This CDR3 contains 14 residues. The CDR3 nucleotides read TGCGCCAGCAGCACGGACCAGAACACCGGGGAGCTGTTTTTT. This translates into CASSTDQNTGELFF.

The chain employs TRBV11-1 and TRBJ2-3, with TRBD2 matching over 9 bases. The CDR3 length is 20 residues. Germline-derived CDR1 and CDR2 are SGHAT and FQDESV (reference sequence). Losses at the gene ends were 1 base for V and 4 bases for J; bases not matched to a gene: 18. The CDR3 bases are TGTGCCAGCAGCTTAGTCTCGGGTCTTGGACTAGCGACTCCCCCAGATACGCAGTATTTT. Translated, it gives CASSLVSGLGLATPPDTQYF.

In its sample, this clonotype was seen many times. The chain has TRBV7-2 and TRBJ2-5; 7 nucleotides agree with TRBD2. The CDR3 sequence is 16 residues long. V gave up 3 bases and J gave up 4 bases; unmatched junction bases: 11. Germline lookup yields CDR1 SGHTA and CDR2 FQGNSA. The CDR3 region has the DNA TGTGCCAGCAGCTTTTCGTTGGGGCGGGAGTCAGAGACCCAGTACTTC. It encodes CASSFSLGRESETQYF.

In its sample, this clonotype was seen a few times. The V gene is TRBV11-3, the J gene TRBJ1-6, with a weak D call TRBD1 (5 bases). Trimming took off 0 bases at V and 7 bases at J, with 10 bases between the two ends. CDR1 is SGHNT, CDR2 YENEEA, per germline. The CDR3 runs to 15 residues. CDR3 in amino acids: CASSLDGGKNSPLHF. In nucleotides, the CDR3 is TGTGCCAGCAGCTTAGATGGGGGAAAGAATTCACCCCTCCACTTT.

This chain uses TRBV3-1 with TRBJ2-1; D is tentatively TRBD1 or TRBD2 (6 bases each). V lost 3 bases, J lost 4 bases, and 13 bases lay in between. The CDR3 runs to 15 residues. CDR1 is LGHDT, CDR2 YNNKEL, per germline (reference sequence). The CDR3 sequence: CASSQGGPGYNEQFF. For the CDR3, the DNA is TGTGCCAGCAGCCAGGGGGGCCCCGGGTACAATGAGCAGTTCTTC.

This clonotype was detected a few times. The chain carries TRBV28 and TRBJ1-4; weak D call: TRBD1 (5 bases). Trimming cost V 6 bases and J 7 bases, with 18 bases left between them. The germline CDR1 and CDR2 sequences are MDHEN and SYDVKM. CDR3 length: 15 amino acids. The CDR3 bases are TGTGCCAGCAGCTCGCCGGGACGGGACTTTGAAAAACTGTTTTTT. Translation gives CASSSPGRDFEKLFF.

This clonotype was observed at least ten times. This rearrangement joins TRBV28 to TRBJ2-1; perhaps TRBD2 as D (6 bases). The CDR3 runs 15 residues. CDR1 MDHEN and CDR2 SYDVKM come from the germline V gene. Trimming took 5 bases from V and 0 from J, leaving 11 bases between them. This chain's CDR3 is CASSPRGSSYNEQFF. Here the CDR3 DNA reads TGTGCCAGCAGTCCCCGGGGGAGCTCCTACAATGAGCAGTTCTTC.

This clonotype has only a few counts. The rearrangement links TRBV9 to TRBJ2-3; 8 nucleotides match TRBD2. V lost 2 bases to trimming and J lost 2 bases; unmatched junction nucleotides: 10. CDR3 size: 17 residues. CDR1 is SGDLS, CDR2 YYNGEE, per germline. CDR3 coding DNA: TGTGCCAGCAGCGTTGACCCAGCGGGACTAGTCACAGATACGCAGTATTTT. Translating it yields CASSVDPAGLVTDTQYF.